A single T cell receptor beta chain is shown here with its context. Antigen specificity is unknown. This sample was taken from a study of CD8+CD57+ T cells in acquired aplastic anemia. Overall study context: Roughly 3.2 ug was the average amount of DNA from sorted CD4+ and CD8+ cells. Overall study results and limits: Patients and controls shared 25 to 35 CD8+ CDR3 sequences, which appeared highly expressed in patients and within their immunodominant clones.

The CDR3 contains 15 residues. Germline values: CDR1 KGHSH, CDR2 LQKENI. Deletions cut 3 bases from V and 3 bases from J, with 14 bases between. Profiling of TCR beta VDJ combinations and CDR3 sequences used genomic DNA as template. TCRdb reanalysed the reads using MiXCR and keeps one entry per CDR3 protein. The sample includes about 180,000 distinct CDR3 sequences, around 50% of them seen just once. Patients included in sequencing had previously demonstrated CD8+CD57+ cell expansion by flow cytometry. This TCR was sampled from a human donor with aplastic anemia. The sequenced sample consisted of sorted CD4+, CD8+, or CD8+CD57+ T cells (not recorded which) from PBMCs. This chain uses TRBV18 with TRBJ1-1; D unclear. Written as DNA, the CDR3 is TGTGCCAGCTCACCCCAGAGACTCCCAGACACTGAAGCTTTCTTT. This sequence encodes CASSPQRLPDTEAFF.